This T cell receptor (beta chain) derives from a study of beta chain features in type 1 diabetes. General study findings and limits: Among patients with Type 1 diabetes, TCRB CDR3s were moderately but significantly shorter in every one of the four CD4+ subsets. Patients and controls would be equally affected if PCR favored shorter templates.

Details on this clone: Its antigen is undetermined.

On average, the one heparinised blood draw given by each donor was approximately 0.12 L. Since all of the isolated RNA was reverse transcribed, expressed TCRB transcripts were what got sequenced. Sequencing used immunoSEQ multiplex PCR; TCRdb keeps in-frame clones, though not all of them. The sample lists around 44,000 clones; about 51% were seen once. CDR1 and CDR2 from the germline V gene are SGHDN and FVKESK. With V trimmed by 0 bases and J by 6 bases, 9 bases remained unmatched. This CDR3 contains 17 residues. The chain couples TRBV14 to TRBJ2-1; 9 bases match TRBD2. The sequenced sample consisted of Tregs from blood. The receptor comes from a young woman in good health. This chain's CDR3 is CASSQDLSGRFSNEQFF. As DNA, the CDR3 is TGTGCCAGCAGCCAAGACCTTAGCGGGAGATTTTCCAATGAGCAGTTCTTC.